This TCR beta chain was captured in a study of T cell changes during pregnancy in multiple sclerosis. The CDR3 is 15 amino acids. V lost 2 bases and J 1 base, leaving 10 bases between the germline ends. Germline CDR1 and CDR2: SEHNR and FQNEAQ (reference sequence). Method: immunoSEQ multiplex PCR; TCRdb's copy keeps in-frame clones and lacks some. Among 55,000 to 70,000 clones, approximately 91% were seen once, and the ten largest hold more than 1.5%. The sample in question was peripheral blood, obtained after pregnancy. This sequence was found in a female donor with multiple sclerosis, enrolled in a pregnancy study. The V and J genes are TRBV7-9 and TRBJ2-3, with TRBD2 as a possible D gene (7 bases). The CDR3 sequence is CASSLRGGGTDTQYF. The CDR3 nucleotides read TGTGCCAGCAGCTTAAGGGGGGGCGGCACAGATACGCAGTATTTT.